This T cell receptor beta chain was found in a study of spatial heterogeneity in lung cancer. Germline loops: CDR1 ENHRY, CDR2 SYGVKD. The ends were cut back, 3 bases at V and 2 bases at J, with 12 bases in the middle. This CDR3 spans 15 amino acids. General study findings and limits: At resection, ubiquitous expanded tumor TCRs appeared in blood more than at follow-up.

Ten or more counts support this clonotype. Its antigen is undetermined. Individually, TCR cDNA molecules were each labelled with a unique molecular identifier. Each CDR3 protein gets one entry after TCRdb re-called the 5' RACE reads with MiXCR. This sample has tens of thousands of distinct CDR3 sequences, with approximately 6.5% found just once. The time point was: sample taken at primary tumor resection. Whole RNA obtained from tumor, nontumor lung or frozen PBMC underwent sequencing without sorting. Donation came from 70 or so patients with untreated early-stage non-small cell lung cancer. The sequence was collected from a female donor with early-stage non-small cell lung cancer. The chain couples TRBV10-3 to TRBJ2-3; no clear D gene. The sequencing here drew on PBMCs, taken at surgery. The CDR3 here is CAISEGSTITDTQYF. In DNA, the CDR3 is TGTGCCATCAGTGAAGGGTCGACAATCACAGATACGCAGTATTTT.